The 19 T cell receptor beta chains in this list originate from one sample, sequenced in a study of blood T cell repertoires in COVID-19 (dated by TCRdb to 2020 to 2021). The library was built by means of the immunoSEQ multiplex PCR assay. The table was pulled from immuneACCESS by TCRdb, which kept in-frame rearrangements only. Such tables lose some clones; where checked, under half of the loss comes from unresolved V genes, and the rest has no known cause. In all, the sample holds 150,000 to 200,000 clones, and 65% to 90% of those were seen once. The ten largest account for around 9% of the sample. Specimen: peripheral blood. The origin of the receptors is a man aged 45 to 65 with active or convalescent COVID-19.

The gene calls are TRBV1 and TRBJ1-2; the table's D call, TRBD1, was not checked against the DNA. TRBV1 is an annotated pseudogene. The CDR3 is 15 residues long. The CDR3 bases are TGCACCAGCAGCCAAGTTAAGAGGCAGGGGTTAGGCTACACCTTC. Residues: CTSSQVKRQGLGYTF.

The genes are TRBV4-3 and TRBJ2-2, with 7 bases aligning to TRBD2. Trimming at V came to 1 base and at J to 2 bases, leaving 7 bases not matched to a gene. CDR1 is LGHNA, CDR2 YSLEER, per germline. This CDR3 contains 17 residues. The CDR3 region is CASSQAPAGPNTGELFF. The CDR3 DNA reads TGCGCCAGCAGCCAAGCGCCAGCGGGGCCAAACACCGGGGAGCTGTTTTTT.

The chain recombines TRBV28 with TRBJ1-2; 7 bases map to TRBD1. Germline CDR1 MDHEN, CDR2 SYDVKM. V was pared by 5 bases and J by 2 bases, with 8 bases of the junction left unmatched. CDR3 length: 15 residues. In DNA, the CDR3 is TGTGCCAGCAGTCAAATGACAGGGTTAAACTATGGCTACACCTTC. Its protein is CASSQMTGLNYGYTF.

The V gene is TRBV5-1, the J gene TRBJ2-7, with 9 bases matching TRBD2. V lost 5 bases to trimming and J lost 1 base; unmatched junction nucleotides: 7. Germline V CDR1 and CDR2: SGHRS, YFSETQ. The CDR3 is 15 amino acids. The CDR3 nucleotides are TGCGCCAGCAGTTGGGCTAGCGGGGTATCCTACGAGCAGTACTTC. This codes for CASSWASGVSYEQYF.

This clone has more than one count but fewer than ten. This chain uses TRBV7-3 with TRBJ1-5, with D unresolved. The CDR3 runs to 13 residues. Trimming took 3 bases from V and 7 from J, leaving 10 bases between them. Germline V gives CDR1 SGHTA, CDR2 FQGTGA. For the CDR3, the DNA is TGTGCCAGCAGCTTGCGGGAGGACCAGCCCCAGCATTTT. Amino acid sequence: CASSLREDQPQHF.

The V and J genes are TRBV11-2 and TRBJ2-2, with a tentative D call TRBD1 (5 bases). Germline-derived CDR1 and CDR2 are SGHAT and FQNNGV. CDR3 length: 17 residues. V lost 5 bases to trimming and J lost 0 bases, with 16 bases between them. For the CDR3, the DNA is TGTGCCAGCAGCCCCAGGGAAGGGCTAACGAACACCGGGGAGCTGTTTTTT. This sequence encodes CASSPREGLTNTGELFF.

This rearrangement joins TRBV5-1 to TRBJ1-1; D is undetermined. The CDR3 is 16 amino acids. The V end was cut by 8 bases, the J end by 1 base, with 21 bases between. In germline, CDR1 is SGHRS, CDR2 YFSETQ. For the CDR3, the DNA is TGCGCCAGTGTGTCAGACTACACTCGGACGAACACTGAAGCTTTCTTT. As protein: CASVSDYTRTNTEAFF.

This sequence joins TRBV3-1 (or the pseudogene TRBV3-2) and TRBJ2-6; TRBD2 matches at 7 bases. The J segment lost 3 bases and the V segment lost 3 bases, leaving 2 bases of the junction unmatched. This CDR3 is built from 15 residues. The germline V gene encodes CDR1 LGHDT and CDR2 YNNKEL (reference sequence). DNA of the CDR3: TGTGCCAGCAGCCAGGGGAGGGTTGGGGCCAACGTCCTGACTTTC. Translation: CASSQGRVGANVLTF.

The V and J genes are TRBV28 and TRBJ1-1, with a tentative D call TRBD1 (6 bases). Germline CDR1 and CDR2: MDHEN and SYDVKM. This CDR3 has 15 residues. V was cut by 6 bases and J by 1 base, with 15 bases left in between. The DNA of the CDR3 is TGTGCCAGCAGATTACCGGGACAAACGAACACTGAAGCTTTCTTT. Translation gives CASRLPGQTNTEAFF.

The chain has TRBV27 and TRBJ1-5; perhaps TRBD1 as D (6 bases). The V gene lost 7 bases and the J gene lost 5 bases, with 15 bases spanning the gap. Germline assignment: CDR1 MNHEY and CDR2 SMNVEV (reference sequence). This CDR3 has 14 amino acids. The CDR3 DNA follows: TGTGCCAGCAAAGGACAGAGCCACTATCAGCCCCAGCATTTT. This encodes CASKGQSHYQPQHF.

The V and J genes are TRBV27 and TRBJ2-4; D is unresolved. This CDR3 is built from 17 residues. V lost 0 bases and J lost 1, with 13 bases in between. CDR1 MNHEY and CDR2 SMNVEV come from the germline V gene (reference sequence). The CDR3: CASSLSGLLYAKNIQYF. CDR3 sequence (DNA): TGTGCCAGCAGTTTATCGGGCCTCCTCTATGCCAAAAACATTCAGTACTTC.

The chain employs TRBV7-2 and TRBJ2-1, with 9 bases fitting TRBD2. The junction had 10 bases not matched to a gene; V was cut back by 5 bases and J by 8 bases. Germline V lookup: CDR1 SGHTA, CDR2 FQGNSA. The CDR3 runs to 15 residues. The DNA of the CDR3 is TGTGCCAGCAGCGTACCGGGACTAGCTAGGGATGAGCAGTTCTTC. The encoded protein is CASSVPGLARDEQFF.

This chain joins TRBV7-6 and TRBJ2-5; 7 nucleotides line up with TRBD2. Trimming cost V 1 base and J 2 bases; bases outside gene matches: 4. CDR1 and CDR2 (germline): SGHVS, FNYEAQ. This CDR3 spans 15 amino acids. The CDR3 reads CASSLVPSGQETQYF. As DNA, the CDR3 is TGTGCCAGCAGCTTAGTCCCTAGCGGACAAGAGACCCAGTACTTC. The full variable domain, completed using reference TRBV7-6 and TRBJ2-5, is GAGVSQSPRYKVTKRGQDVALRCDPISGHVSLYWYRQALGQGPEFLTYFNYEAQQDKSGLPNDRFSAERPEGSISTLTIQRTEQRDSAMYRCASSLVPSGQETQYFGPGTRLLVL.

The table lists this clone with a few counts. The gene calls are TRBV10-3 and TRBJ1-5; unclear D gene. CDR1 ENHRY and CDR2 SYGVKD come from the germline V gene. The V end lost 2 bases, the J end lost 6 bases, and 5 bases lay between the germline ends. This CDR3 contains 12 residues. Written as DNA, the CDR3 is TGTGCCATCAGTGAGGTTAGTCAGCCCCAGCATTTT. This gives the protein CAISEVSQPQHF.

The gene calls are TRBV19 and TRBJ1-4; 8 bases agree with TRBD1. Germline V lookup: CDR1 LNHDA, CDR2 SQIVND (reference sequence). V shed 10 bases, J shed 7 bases, and the junction held 8 bases outside the gene matches. This CDR3 is built from 13 residues. The CDR3 loop is CATEDRASEKLFF. CDR3 in DNA: TGTGCCACCGAGGACAGGGCTAGTGAAAAACTGTTTTTT.

This rearrangement joins TRBV15 to TRBJ2-5; 8 bases agree with TRBD1. Trimming removed 0 bases from V and 4 bases from J; junction bases left unmatched: 10. This CDR3 is 17 amino acids long. From germline, CDR1 is LNHNV and CDR2 YYDKDF (reference sequence). CDR3 amino acids: CATSRDYQGAGGETQYF. CDR3 in DNA: TGTGCCACCAGCAGAGATTATCAGGGGGCAGGAGGAGAGACCCAGTACTTC.

The CDR3 region is CATSMPRTGAPENTGELFF. Here the CDR3 DNA reads TGTGCCACCAGCATGCCTAGAACAGGGGCCCCCGAGAACACCGGGGAGCTGTTTTTT. V and J are TRBV24-1 and TRBJ2-2, with TRBD1 identical over 7 bases. The CDR3 loop spans 19 amino acids. The V gene's germline CDR1 is KGHDR and CDR2 SFDVKD. V was clipped by 7 bases and J by 1 base; unmatched bases: 17.

The CDR3 region is CASSLGEVKNIQYF. The DNA of the CDR3 is TGTGCCAGCAGCTTAGGGGAGGTCAAAAACATTCAGTACTTC. The rearrangement uses TRBV7-6 and TRBJ2-4, with D maybe TRBD2 (6 bases). The CDR3 runs 14 residues. The germline V gene encodes CDR1 SGHVS and CDR2 FNYEAQ. V lost 1 base and J 3 bases, leaving 7 bases between the germline ends.

V is TRBV12-3 or TRBV12-4 and J is TRBJ2-7; perhaps TRBD2 as D (6 bases). Trimming took 6 bases from V and 7 from J, leaving 13 bases between them. This CDR3 spans 12 amino acids. As DNA, the CDR3 is TGTGCCAGCAGGACCGCGGGGTGGGAGCAGTACTTC. Protein sequence: CASRTAGWEQYF.